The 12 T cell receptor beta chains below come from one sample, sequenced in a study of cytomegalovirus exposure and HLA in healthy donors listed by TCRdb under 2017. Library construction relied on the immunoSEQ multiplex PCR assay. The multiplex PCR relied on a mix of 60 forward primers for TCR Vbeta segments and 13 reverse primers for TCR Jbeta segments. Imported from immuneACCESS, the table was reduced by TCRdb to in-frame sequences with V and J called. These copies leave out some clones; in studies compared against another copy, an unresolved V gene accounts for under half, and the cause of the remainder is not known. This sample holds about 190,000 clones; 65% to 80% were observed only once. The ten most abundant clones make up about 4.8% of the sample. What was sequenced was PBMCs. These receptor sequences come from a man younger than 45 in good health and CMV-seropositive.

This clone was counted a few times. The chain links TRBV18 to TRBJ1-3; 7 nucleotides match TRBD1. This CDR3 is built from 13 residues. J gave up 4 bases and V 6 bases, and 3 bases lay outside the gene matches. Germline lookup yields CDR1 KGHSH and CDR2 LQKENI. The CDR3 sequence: CASSPGQGNTIYF. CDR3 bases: TGTGCCAGCTCGCCGGGACAGGGAAACACCATATATTTT.

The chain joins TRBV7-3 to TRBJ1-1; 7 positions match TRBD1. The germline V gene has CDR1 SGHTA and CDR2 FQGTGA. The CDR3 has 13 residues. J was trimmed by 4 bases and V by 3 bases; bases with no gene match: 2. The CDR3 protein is CASSLTGTTEAFF. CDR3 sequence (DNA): TGTGCCAGCAGCTTGACAGGGACCACTGAAGCTTTCTTT.

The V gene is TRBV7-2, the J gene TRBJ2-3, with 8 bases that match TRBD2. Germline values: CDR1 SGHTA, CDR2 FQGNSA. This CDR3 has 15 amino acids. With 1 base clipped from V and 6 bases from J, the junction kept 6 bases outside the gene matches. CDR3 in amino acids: CASSLVAGNGDTQYF. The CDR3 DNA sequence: TGTGCCAGCAGCTTAGTAGCGGGAAATGGGGATACGCAGTATTTT.

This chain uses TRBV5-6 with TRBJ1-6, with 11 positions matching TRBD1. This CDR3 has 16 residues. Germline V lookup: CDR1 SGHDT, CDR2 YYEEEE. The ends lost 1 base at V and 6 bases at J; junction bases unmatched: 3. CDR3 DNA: TGTGCCAGCAGCTTGCGGACAGGGGGCAGTAATTCACCCCTCCACTTT. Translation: CASSLRTGGSNSPLHF.

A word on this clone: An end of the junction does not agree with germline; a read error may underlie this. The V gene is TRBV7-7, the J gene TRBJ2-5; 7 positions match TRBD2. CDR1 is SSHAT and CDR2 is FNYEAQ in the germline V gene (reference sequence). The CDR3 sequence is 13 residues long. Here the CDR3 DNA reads TGTGCTAGCAGCTTAGGACTAGTAGAGACCCAGTACTTC. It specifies CASSLGLVETQYF.

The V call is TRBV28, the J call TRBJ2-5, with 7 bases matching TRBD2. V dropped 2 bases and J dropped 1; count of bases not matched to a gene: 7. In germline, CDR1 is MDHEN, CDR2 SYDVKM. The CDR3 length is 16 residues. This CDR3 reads CASSLGGAGLQETQYF. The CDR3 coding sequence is TGTGCCAGCAGTTTAGGGGGAGCGGGGCTCCAAGAGACCCAGTACTTC.

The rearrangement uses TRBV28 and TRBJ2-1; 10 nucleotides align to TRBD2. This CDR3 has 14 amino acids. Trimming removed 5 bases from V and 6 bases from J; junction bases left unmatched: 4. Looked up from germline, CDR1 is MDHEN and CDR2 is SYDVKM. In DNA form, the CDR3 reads TGTGCCAGCAGTGGACTAGCGGTCATCAATGAGCAGTTCTTC. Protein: CASSGLAVINEQFF.

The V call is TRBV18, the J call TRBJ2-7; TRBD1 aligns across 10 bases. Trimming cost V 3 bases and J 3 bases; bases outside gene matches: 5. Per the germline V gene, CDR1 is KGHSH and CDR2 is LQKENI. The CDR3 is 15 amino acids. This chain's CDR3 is CASSPGTGVVYEQYF. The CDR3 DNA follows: TGTGCCAGCTCACCTGGGACAGGGGTTGTCTACGAGCAGTACTTC.

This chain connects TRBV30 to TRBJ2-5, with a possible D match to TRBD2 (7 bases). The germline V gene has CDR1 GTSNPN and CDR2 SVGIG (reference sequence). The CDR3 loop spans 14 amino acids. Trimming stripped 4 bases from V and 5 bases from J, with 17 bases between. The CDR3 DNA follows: TGTGCCTGGACTAGGGGGGGGATGAGGGAGACCCAGTACTTC. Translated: CAWTRGGMRETQYF.

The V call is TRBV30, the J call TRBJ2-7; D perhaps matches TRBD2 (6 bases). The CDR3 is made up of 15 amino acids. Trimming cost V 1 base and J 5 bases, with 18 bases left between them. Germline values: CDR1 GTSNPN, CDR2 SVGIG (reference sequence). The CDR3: CAWSGTATGVHEQYF. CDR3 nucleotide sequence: TGTGCCTGGAGTGGAACCGCCACGGGGGTCCACGAGCAGTACTTC.

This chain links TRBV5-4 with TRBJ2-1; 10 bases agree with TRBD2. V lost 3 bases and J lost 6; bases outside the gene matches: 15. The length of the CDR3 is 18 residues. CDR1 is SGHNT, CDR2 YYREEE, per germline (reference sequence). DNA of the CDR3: TGTGCCAGCAGCTCTGGGGCTAGCGGGAGCTGGGTGGGCAATGAGCAGTTCTTC. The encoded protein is CASSSGASGSWVGNEQFF.

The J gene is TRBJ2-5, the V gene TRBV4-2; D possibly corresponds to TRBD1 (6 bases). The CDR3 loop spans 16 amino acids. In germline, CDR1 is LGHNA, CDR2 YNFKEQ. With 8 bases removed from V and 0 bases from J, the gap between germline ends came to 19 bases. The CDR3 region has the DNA TGTGCCAGCCAAGCCAAGATAGCAGGGGACCAAGAGACCCAGTACTTC. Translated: CASQAKIAGDQETQYF.